This TCR beta chain stems from a study of shared clonotypes between healthy human individuals. At the level of the study: Two women and a few men aged 18 to 49 made up the donors.

Turning to this clone: Its specificity is unknown.

CDR3 length equals 13 residues. The V end lost 3 bases, the J end lost 2 bases, and 6 bases lay between the germline ends. CDR1 is MNHNS, CDR2 SASEGT, per germline. Overall study findings and caveats: The authors sampled blood alone, and tissue repertoires likely differ. Among the subsets, naive ones generally showed larger estimated richness than memory ones.

Assay: immunoSEQ multiplex PCR; the TCRdb copy retains only in-frame clones and omits some. The data contain roughly 1,500,000 clones, approximately 98.5% of them seen just once; the ten biggest clones take up approximately 0.4%. Splitting the CD4+ cells yielded a CD45RA+ naive subset and a CD45RA-negative memory subset. The TCR originated in a man aged 25-45 years in good health. V usage is TRBV6-1 and J usage is TRBJ2-3; D gene uncertain. The sequenced sample consisted of naive CD4+ T cells sorted from blood. The subset: CD45RA+ positively selected. DNA for the CDR3: TGTGCCAGCAGTGATCTGAACACAGATACGCAGTATTTT. Translation gives CASSDLNTDTQYF.